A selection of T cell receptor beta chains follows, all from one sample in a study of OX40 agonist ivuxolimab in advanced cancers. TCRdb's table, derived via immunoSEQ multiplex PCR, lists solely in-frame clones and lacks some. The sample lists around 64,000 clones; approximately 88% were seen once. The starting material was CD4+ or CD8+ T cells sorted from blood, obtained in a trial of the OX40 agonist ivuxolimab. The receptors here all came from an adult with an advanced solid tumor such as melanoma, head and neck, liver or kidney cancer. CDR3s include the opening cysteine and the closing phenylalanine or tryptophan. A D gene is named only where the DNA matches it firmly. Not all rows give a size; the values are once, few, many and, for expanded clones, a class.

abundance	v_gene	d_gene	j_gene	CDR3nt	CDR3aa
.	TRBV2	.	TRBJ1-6	TGTGCCAGCAGACAGGGAAGCTCCTATAATTCACCCCTCCACTTT	CASRQGSSYNSPLHF
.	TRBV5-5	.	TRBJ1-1	TGTGCCAGCAGCTTAGGTTATCTTGAAGCTTTCTTT	CASSLGYLEAFF
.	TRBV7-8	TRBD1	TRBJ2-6	TGTGCCACCGGGACAGGGAACCCTGGGGCCAACGTCCTGACTTTC	CATGTGNPGANVLTF
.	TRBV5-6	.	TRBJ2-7	TGTGCCAGCAGCTTGTGGGGGACGTCGGATTTTTTCTACGAGCAGTACTTC	CASSLWGTSDFFYEQYF
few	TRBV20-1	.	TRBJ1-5	TGCAGTGCGGGGGCCGATCAGCCCCAGCATTTT	CSAGADQPQHF
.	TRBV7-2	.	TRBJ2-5	TGTGCCAGCAGCTTTCAAGGGGGCGGGGGAGAGACCCAGTACTTC	CASSFQGGGGETQYF
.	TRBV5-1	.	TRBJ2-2	TGCGCCAGCAGCTTAAGGCTAACCAACACCGGGGAGCTGTTTTTT	CASSLRLTNTGELFF
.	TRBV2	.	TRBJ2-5	TGTGCCAGCAGTGGGGAGGCTGGGGGTCCAGAGACCCAGTACTTC	CASSGEAGGPETQYF
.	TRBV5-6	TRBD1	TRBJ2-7	TGTGCCAGCAGCTTGGTTGGGACAGGGGCCTACGAGCAGTACTTC	CASSLVGTGAYEQYF
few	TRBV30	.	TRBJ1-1	TGTGCCTGGAGTAGGGTGACTTCCTGGCTCTTT	CAWSRVTSWLF
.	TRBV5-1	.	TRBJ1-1	TGCGCCAGCAGCTTGTACAGCAGGAACACTGAAGCTTTCTTT	CASSLYSRNTEAFF
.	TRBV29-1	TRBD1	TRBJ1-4	TGCAGCGTTGATACCTTCGGACAGGGAACTAATGAAAAACTGTTTTTT	CSVDTFGQGTNEKLFF
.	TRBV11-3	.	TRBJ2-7	TGTGCCAGCAGCCTCCGCGCTGAACTTTCCTACGAGCAGTACTTC	CASSLRAELSYEQYF
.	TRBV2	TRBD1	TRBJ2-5	TGTGCCAGCAGTTACGACAGGGAAGAGACCCAGTACTTC	CASSYDREETQYF
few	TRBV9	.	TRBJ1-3	TGTGCCAGCAGCCCGGAAGGACACCACTCTGGAAACACCATATATTTT	CASSPEGHHSGNTIYF
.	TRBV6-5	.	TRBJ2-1	TGTGCCAGCAGTTATGACAGCTCCTACAATGAGCAGTTCTTC	CASSYDSSYNEQFF
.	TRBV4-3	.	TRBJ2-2	TGCGCCAGCAGCCAAGAGGAAGCGGATGTACTTACCGGGGAGCTGTTTTTT	CASSQEEADVLTGELFF
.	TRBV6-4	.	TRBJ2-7	TGTGCCAGCAGTCTAAGCTCCTACGAGCAGTACTTC	CASSLSSYEQYF
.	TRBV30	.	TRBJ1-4	TGTGCCTGGAGTGTACTGCGCGGACTTGGGGAAAAACTGTTTTTT	CAWSVLRGLGEKLFF
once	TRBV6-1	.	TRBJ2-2	TGTGCCAGCAGCAGGGGATCAGACACCGGGGAGCTGTTTTTT	CASSRGSDTGELFF
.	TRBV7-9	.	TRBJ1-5	TGTGCCAGCAGCTTACCAGGGAGCAATCAGCCCCAGCATTTT	CASSLPGSNQPQHF
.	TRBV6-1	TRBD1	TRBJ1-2	TGTGCCAGCAGGCTTACAGGGGTAGGCGGCTACACCTTC	CASRLTGVGGYTF
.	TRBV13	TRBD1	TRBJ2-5	TGTGCCAGCAGCACGGGACAGGGATCGGAGACCCAGTACTTC	CASSTGQGSETQYF
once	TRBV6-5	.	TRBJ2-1	TGTGCCAGCAGTTACGGGGGTATGGATGAGCAGTTCTTC	CASSYGGMDEQFF
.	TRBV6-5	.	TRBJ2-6	TGTGCCAGTAGACAGGGGACTACCGGGGCCAACGTCCTGACTTTC	CASRQGTTGANVLTF
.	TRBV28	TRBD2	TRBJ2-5	TGTGCCAGCAGACTAGGGGGACTAGCGGGGTATCAGGAGACCCAGTACTTC	CASRLGGLAGYQETQYF
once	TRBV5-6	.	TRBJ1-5	TGTGCCAGCAGCTTGATGGGGGGGCGCGGGAGCAATCAGCCCCAGCATTTT	CASSLMGGRGSNQPQHF
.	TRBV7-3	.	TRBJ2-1	TGTGCCAGCAGCTTAGGGGATAGCTCCTACAATGAGCAGTTCTTC	CASSLGDSSYNEQFF
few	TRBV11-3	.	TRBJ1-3	TGTGCCAGCAGCCCAAGATCCGGGACGGCCTCTGGAAACACCATATATTTT	CASSPRSGTASGNTIYF
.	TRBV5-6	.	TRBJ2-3	TGTGCCAGCAGCTTAGGGAGCACAGATACGCAGTATTTT	CASSLGSTDTQYF
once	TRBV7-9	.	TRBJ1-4	TGTGCCAGCAAGAACAGGGCTTCGGATGAAAAACTGTTTTTT	CASKNRASDEKLFF
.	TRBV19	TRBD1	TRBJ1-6	TGTGCCAGTAGTTTGGGACAGGGCGGTGCACCCCTCCACTTT	CASSLGQGGAPLHF
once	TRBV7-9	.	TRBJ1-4	TGTGCCAGCAGCCCCAGAAAGAGGATTGATGATAAACTGTTTTTT	CASSPRKRIDDKLFF
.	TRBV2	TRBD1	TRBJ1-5	TGTGCCAGCAGTCTACTGGGGCAGGGGGTCGGGCAGCCCCAGCATTTT	CASSLLGQGVGQPQHF
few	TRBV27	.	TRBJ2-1	TGTGCCAGCAGTTTTGGTGAAAGCGGGTTTTATATGAATGAGCAGTTCTTC	CASSFGESGFYMNEQFF
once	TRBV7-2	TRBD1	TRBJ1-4	TGTGCCAGCAGCCCTACCCTGACAGGGCCGAGTGAAAAACTGTTTTTT	CASSPTLTGPSEKLFF
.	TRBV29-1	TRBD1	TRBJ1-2	TGCAGCGTTGCGCGACAGGGATTCTATGGCTACACCTTC	CSVARQGFYGYTF
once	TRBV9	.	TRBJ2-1	TGTGCCAGCAGCGTAAGTAGTGGGGAGCAGTTCTTC	CASSVSSGEQFF
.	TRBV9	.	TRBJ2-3	TGTGCCAGCAGCCCGCGGTCCAGGGAAGGAGATACGCAGTATTTT	CASSPRSREGDTQYF
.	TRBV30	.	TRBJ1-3	TGTGCCTGGAGTGTACGAAACACCATATATTTT	CAWSVRNTIYF
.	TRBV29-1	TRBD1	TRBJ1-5	TGCAGCGTTGGGACAGGGGGCAATCAGCCCCAGCATTTT	CSVGTGGNQPQHF
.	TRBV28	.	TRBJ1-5	TGTGCCAGCAGTCCTGTTCCGGACGGGGATCAGCCCCAGCATTTT	CASSPVPDGDQPQHF
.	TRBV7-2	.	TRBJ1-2	TGTGCCAGCAGCGGGGGGTATCTCTTACCCTATGGCTACACCTTC	CASSGGYLLPYGYTF
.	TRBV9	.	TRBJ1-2	TGTGCCAGCAGCGTAGGGCAAATGAATAACTATGGCTACACCTTC	CASSVGQMNNYGYTF
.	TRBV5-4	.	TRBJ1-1	TGTGCCAGCAGCTTACCCCGGGCGAACACTGAAGCTTTCTTT	CASSLPRANTEAFF
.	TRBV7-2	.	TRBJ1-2	TGTGCCAGCAGCCCGGCGGGCTATGGCTACACCTTC	CASSPAGYGYTF